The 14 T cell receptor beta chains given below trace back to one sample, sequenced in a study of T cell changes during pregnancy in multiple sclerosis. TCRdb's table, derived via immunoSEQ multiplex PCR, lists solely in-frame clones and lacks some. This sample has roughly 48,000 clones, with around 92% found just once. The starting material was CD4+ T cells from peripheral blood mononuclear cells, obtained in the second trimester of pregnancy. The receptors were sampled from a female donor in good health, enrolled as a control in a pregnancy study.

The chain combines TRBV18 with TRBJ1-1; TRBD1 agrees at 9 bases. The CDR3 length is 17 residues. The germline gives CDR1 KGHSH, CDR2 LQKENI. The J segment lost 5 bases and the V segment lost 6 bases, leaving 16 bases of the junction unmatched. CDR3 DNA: TGTGCCAGCTCCCCATATCCCCCGGGACAGGGAATGACTGAAGCTTTCTTT. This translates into CASSPYPPGQGMTEAFF.

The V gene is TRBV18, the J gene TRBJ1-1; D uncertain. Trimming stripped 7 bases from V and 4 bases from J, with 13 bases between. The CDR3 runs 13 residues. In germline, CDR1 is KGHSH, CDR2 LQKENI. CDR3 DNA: TGTGCCAGCTTACCCGGAGTTAGCACTGAAGCTTTCTTT. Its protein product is CASLPGVSTEAFF.

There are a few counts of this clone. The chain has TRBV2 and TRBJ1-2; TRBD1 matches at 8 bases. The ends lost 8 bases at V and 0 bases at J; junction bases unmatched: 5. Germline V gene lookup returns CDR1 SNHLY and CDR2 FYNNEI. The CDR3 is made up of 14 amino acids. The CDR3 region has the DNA TGTGCCAGCCTCCGGGACAGGCCTAACTATGGCTACACCTTC. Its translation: CASLRDRPNYGYTF.

The CDR3 reads CASSPGIAGNEQFF. CDR3 DNA sequence: TGTGCCAGCTCACCAGGGATCGCGGGGAATGAGCAGTTCTTC. V usage is TRBV18 and J usage is TRBJ2-1; maybe TRBD2 (6 bases). The CDR3 consists of 14 residues. V was pared by 2 bases and J by 7 bases, with 12 bases between. The germline CDR1 and CDR2 sequences are KGHSH and LQKENI.

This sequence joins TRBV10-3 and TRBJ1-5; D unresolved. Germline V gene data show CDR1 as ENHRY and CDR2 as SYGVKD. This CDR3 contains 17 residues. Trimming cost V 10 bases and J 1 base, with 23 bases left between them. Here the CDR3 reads CATASGFSLASNQPQHF. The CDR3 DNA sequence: TGTGCCACCGCCTCGGGTTTTTCTTTGGCGAGCAATCAGCCCCAGCATTTT.

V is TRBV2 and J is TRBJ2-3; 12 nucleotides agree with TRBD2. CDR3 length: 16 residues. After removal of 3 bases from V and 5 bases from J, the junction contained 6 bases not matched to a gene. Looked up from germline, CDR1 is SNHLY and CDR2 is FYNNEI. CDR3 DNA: TGTGCCAGCAGTGACTCGGGGGGACTAGCGGGAGATACGCAGTATTTT. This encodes CASSDSGGLAGDTQYF.

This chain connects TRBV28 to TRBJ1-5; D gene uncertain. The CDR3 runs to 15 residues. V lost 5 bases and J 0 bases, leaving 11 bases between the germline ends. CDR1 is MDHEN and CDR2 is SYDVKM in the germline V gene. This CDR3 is CASSLRGVSNQPQHF. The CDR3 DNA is TGTGCCAGCAGTCTACGGGGAGTTAGCAATCAGCCCCAGCATTTT.

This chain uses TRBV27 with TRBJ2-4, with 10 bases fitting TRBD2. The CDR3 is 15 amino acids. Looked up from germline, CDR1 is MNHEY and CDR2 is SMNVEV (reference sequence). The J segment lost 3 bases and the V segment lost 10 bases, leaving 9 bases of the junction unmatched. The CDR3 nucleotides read TGTGCCACCCTTAGCGTAGCGGGAGGCAAAAACATTCAGTACTTC. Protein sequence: CATLSVAGGKNIQYF.

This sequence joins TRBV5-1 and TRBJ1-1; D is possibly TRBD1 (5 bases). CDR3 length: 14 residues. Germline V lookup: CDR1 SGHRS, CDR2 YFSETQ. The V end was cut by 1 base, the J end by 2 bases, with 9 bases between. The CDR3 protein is CASSLWGGNTEAFF. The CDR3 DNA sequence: TGCGCCAGCAGCTTGTGGGGGGGAAACACTGAAGCTTTCTTT.

CDR3 protein: CASSQAAGGAGNTIYF. Written as DNA, the CDR3 is TGTGCCAGCAGCCAGGCCGCCGGCGGGGCTGGAAACACCATATATTTT. The genes are TRBV4-2 and TRBJ1-3; no clear D gene. The germline V and J ends were trimmed by 3 bases and 2 bases, with 14 bases remaining between them. Looked up from germline, CDR1 is LGHNA and CDR2 is YNFKEQ. The CDR3 spans 16 residues.

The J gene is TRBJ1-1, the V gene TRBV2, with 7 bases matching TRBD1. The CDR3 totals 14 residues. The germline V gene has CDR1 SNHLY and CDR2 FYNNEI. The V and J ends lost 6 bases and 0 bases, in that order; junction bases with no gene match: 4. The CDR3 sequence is CASRLDRMNTEAFF. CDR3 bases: TGTGCCAGCAGGCTGGACAGGATGAACACTGAAGCTTTCTTT.

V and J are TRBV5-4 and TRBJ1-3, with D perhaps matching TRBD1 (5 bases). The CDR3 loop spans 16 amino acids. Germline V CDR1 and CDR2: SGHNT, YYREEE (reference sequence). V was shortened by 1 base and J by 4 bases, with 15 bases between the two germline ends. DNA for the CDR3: TGTGCCAGCAGCTTGATGGGGTCTCGGGGGGGAAACACCATATATTTT. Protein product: CASSLMGSRGGNTIYF.

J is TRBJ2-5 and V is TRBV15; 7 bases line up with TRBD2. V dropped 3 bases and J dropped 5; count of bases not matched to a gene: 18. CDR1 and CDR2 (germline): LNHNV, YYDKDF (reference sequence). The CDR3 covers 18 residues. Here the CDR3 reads CATSRTTGLAGVGETQYF. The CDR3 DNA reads TGTGCCACCAGCAGGACCACAGGACTGGCGGGAGTAGGGGAGACCCAGTACTTC.

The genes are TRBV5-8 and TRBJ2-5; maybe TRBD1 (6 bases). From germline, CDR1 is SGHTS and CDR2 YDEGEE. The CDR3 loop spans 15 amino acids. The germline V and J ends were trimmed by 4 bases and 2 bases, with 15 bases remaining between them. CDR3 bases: TGTGCCAGCAGCCCCGGGACACCCTATCAAGAGACCCAGTACTTC. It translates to CASSPGTPYQETQYF. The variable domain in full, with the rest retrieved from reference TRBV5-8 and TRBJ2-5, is EAGVTQSPTHLIKTRGQQATLRCSPISGHTSVYWYQQALGLGLQFLLWYDEGEERNRGNFPPRFSGRQFPNYSSELNVNALELEDSALYLCASSPGTPYQETQYFGPGTRLLVL.